Here is one TCR beta chain with its context. Antigen specificity is unknown. Unique molecular identifiers were carried by the TCR beta cDNA libraries. TCRdb reanalysed the PCR reads using MiXCR and keeps one entry per CDR3 protein. This sample carries hundreds of thousands of distinct CDR3 sequences, 59% of them seen once, and the ten largest clones take roughly 12%. The sample belongs to a study of post-analysis software for immune sequencing data. Overall study context: Multiple sclerosis in the patients followed relapsing-remitting, secondary progressive and progressive-relapsing courses. Study-level results: Multiple sclerosis patients had significantly lower normalized Chao1 diversity than controls. Under F measure analysis, samples from one preparation batch co-clustered strongly. The five TRBV segments detected at higher frequency in patients than in controls included TRBV5-6, TRBV5-1 and TRBV20-1.

Germline V gene data show CDR1 as MNHEY and CDR2 as SVGAGI. This CDR3 contains 15 residues. V shed 5 bases, J shed 6 bases, and the junction held 7 bases outside the gene matches. V usage is TRBV6-5 and J usage is TRBJ2-3, with TRBD2 identical over 11 bases. The TCR comes from a girl aged 2-10 years with multiple sclerosis. Sequenced material: blood. The CDR3, as DNA: TGTGCCAGCAGTCGACTAGCGGGGTACGCTGATACGCAGTATTTT. This gives the protein CASSRLAGYADTQYF.